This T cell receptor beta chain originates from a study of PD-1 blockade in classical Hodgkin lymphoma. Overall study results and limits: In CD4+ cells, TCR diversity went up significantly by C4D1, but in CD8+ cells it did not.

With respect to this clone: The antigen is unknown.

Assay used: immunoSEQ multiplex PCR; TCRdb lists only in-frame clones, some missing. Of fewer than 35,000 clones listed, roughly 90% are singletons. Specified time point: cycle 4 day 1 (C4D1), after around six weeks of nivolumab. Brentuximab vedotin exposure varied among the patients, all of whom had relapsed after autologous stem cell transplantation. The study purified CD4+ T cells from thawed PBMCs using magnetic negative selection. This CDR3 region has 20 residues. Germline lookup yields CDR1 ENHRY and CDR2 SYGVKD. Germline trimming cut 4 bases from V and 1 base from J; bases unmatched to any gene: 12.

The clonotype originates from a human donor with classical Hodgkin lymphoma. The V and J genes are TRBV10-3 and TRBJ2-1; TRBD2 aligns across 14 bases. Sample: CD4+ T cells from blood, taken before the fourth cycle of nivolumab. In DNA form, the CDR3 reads TGTGCCATCAGTGCGACTAGCGGGAGGGGGTTTATGCGGTCCTACAATGAGCAGTTCTTC. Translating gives CAISATSGRGFMRSYNEQFF.